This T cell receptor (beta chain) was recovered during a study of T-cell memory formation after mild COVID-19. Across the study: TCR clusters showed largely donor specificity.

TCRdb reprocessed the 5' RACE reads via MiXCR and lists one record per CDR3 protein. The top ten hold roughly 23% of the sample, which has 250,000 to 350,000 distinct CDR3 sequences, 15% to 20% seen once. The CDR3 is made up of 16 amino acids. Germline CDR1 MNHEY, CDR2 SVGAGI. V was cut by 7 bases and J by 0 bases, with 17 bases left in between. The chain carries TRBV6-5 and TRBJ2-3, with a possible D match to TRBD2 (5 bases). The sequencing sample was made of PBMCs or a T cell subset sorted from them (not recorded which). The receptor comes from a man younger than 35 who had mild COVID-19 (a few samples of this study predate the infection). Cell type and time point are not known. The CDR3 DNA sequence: TGTGCCAGCATCCGGGATCCAGCGTCTAGCACAGATACGCAGTATTTT. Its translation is CASIRDPASSTDTQYF.